This entry concerns a single T cell receptor beta chain. Its target antigen remains unknown. Within one base of it there is no much larger clone, and no base qualities were kept. According to the germline V gene, CDR1 reads SGHRS and CDR2 reads YFSETQ. V and J lose 6 bases and 8 bases, and a span of 18 bases separates them. The CDR3 sequence holds 14 residues, the cysteine and phenylalanine included. Only CDR3 DNA remains: 42 bases, in frame from the first base. This specimen's treatment or condition label, interpreted: oral pan-JAK inhibitor, 5-10 mg twice daily. Lesional scalp punch biopsies and peripheral blood were obtained from alopecia areata patients. After PBMCs were isolated by density centrifugation and stained for CD3, CD4 and CD8, a FACSAria was used to sort CD4+ and CD8+ T cells. Library preparation used the immunoSEQ multiplex PCR assay. RNA was extracted from all samples and reverse transcribed into cDNA, which served as template for TCR sequencing. SuperScript III was used to make first-strand cDNA, primed with a 2:1 mix of oligo-dT and random hexamers. A synthetic immune receptor repertoire was used to measure amplification bias, and any remaining bias was corrected computationally. As for the original processing: After raw reads were preprocessed to remove errors, the CDR3 was defined following IMGT conventions as running from the conserved cysteine to phenylalanine. To get clonality, Shannon entropy was normalized by log2 of the number of productive unique TCRs and the result was subtracted from 1. Whether scalp clones were CD4 or CD8 was inferred by matching scalp TCRbeta sequences against CD4 and CD8 repertoires sorted from blood. TCRdb mirrors the immuneACCESS table, restricted to in-frame sequences. Some clones are absent from its copies; in checked studies, under half trace to an unresolved V gene, and the reason for the others is unknown. V and J calls and clone size come straight from that table; D and trimming were deduced from the DNA. The sample table contains approximately 100,000 clones; only one count was recorded for 70% to 90% of them. 11% of the sample is held by the ten biggest clonotypes.

This record belongs to a study of CD8+ T cells in alopecia areata (dated by TCRdb to 2016 to 2018). Background for the entire study: Treated patients were enrolled in an open-label pilot trial of oral tofacitinib at 5 to 10 mg twice daily for moderate-to-severe alopecia areata. Patients stayed on tofacitinib for 6 to 18 months and then had 6 months of follow-up off drug so that delayed response and recurrence could be assessed. The SALT score, which quantifies the percentage of affected scalp surface area, was used to measure disease severity in treated patients. The study used high-throughput TCRbeta sequencing to examine T cell clonal expansion in alopecia areata, in both the C3H/HeJ mouse model and human patients. On the human side, TCRbeta sequencing was run on scalp tissue and on sorted CD4+ and CD8+ peripheral blood T cells from healthy controls and from alopecia areata patients with either patchy or totalis/universalis disease. Biopsies were taken from tofacitinib-treated patients at baseline and again at 4 and 24 weeks into treatment, and several of those patients also had a later scalp biopsy. Scalp clonality was compared among normal scalp (n=4), patchy alopecia areata scalp (n=8), and alopecia totalis/universalis scalp (n=8). RNA was extracted with the PAXgene miRNA kit for fixed scalp, the miRNeasy kit for PBMCs, and the RNeasy kit for mouse skin. immunoSEQ multiplex PCR using 35 Vbeta forward primers and 13 Jbeta reverse primers was used to amplify TCRbeta CDR3 regions. Overall results and qualifications from the work: The treated cohort was small, with a single nonresponder, so links between baseline CD8+ expansion and response need larger studies. Lesional scalp, especially in alopecia totalis/universalis, showed higher clonality and more expanded CD8+ clones than normal scalp, suggesting antigenic drive. Compared with mice, TCR sequences shared between patients were less clear, possibly partly because of HLA diversity across the patient population. Tofacitinib significantly decreased scalp clonality and the number of expanded CD8+ clones among the top 100 scalp clones. Scalp TCR repertoire analysis is complicated because resident alphabeta T cells in normal human skin are also sequenced, whereas mouse skin is dominated by gammadelta T cells. Many expanded lesional clones were found to persist in scalp and blood during tofacitinib treatment, and relapse after treatment cessation may be partly explained by this persistence.

The sequence joins TRBV5-1 to TRBJ2-1, with the D gene tentatively TRBD1 or TRBD2, based on 5 matching bases in each. The receptor comes from a human donor with alopecia areata. The sequenced sample was CD8+ T cells sorted from blood, obtained at approximately week 30, from a patient treated with tofacitinib. The CDR3 has the sequence CASNSGTQNDEQFF. At the DNA level, the sequence is TGCGCCAGCAACTCCGGGACCCAGAACGATGAGCAGTTCTTC.